This TCR beta chain was profiled in a study of cytomegalovirus exposure and HLA in healthy donors. Regarding the study as a whole: For most subjects, TCR beta sequences were reported to predict HLA-A and HLA-B alleles with accuracy.

The V and J ends lost 0 bases and 5 bases, in that order; junction bases with no gene match: 4. This CDR3 is built from 15 residues. Germline V lookup: CDR1 SGDLS, CDR2 YYNGEE. As to this clone: Its antigen remains unidentified.

The study ran its PCR with 60 Vbeta and 13 Jbeta primers. Measured with immunoSEQ multiplex PCR; TCRdb has only the in-frame clones, and not every one. Among around 90,000 clones, under 90% were seen once, and the ten largest hold approximately 3.6%. This clonotype was obtained from a man aged 50-59 years in good health and CMV-seronegative. The chain combines TRBV9 with TRBJ2-2; TRBD1 agrees at 7 bases. The sequenced material came from PBMCs. The CDR3 region has the DNA TGTGCCAGCAGCGTAGGACAGGGAACAACCGGGGAGCTGTTTTTT. Its protein is CASSVGQGTTGELFF.